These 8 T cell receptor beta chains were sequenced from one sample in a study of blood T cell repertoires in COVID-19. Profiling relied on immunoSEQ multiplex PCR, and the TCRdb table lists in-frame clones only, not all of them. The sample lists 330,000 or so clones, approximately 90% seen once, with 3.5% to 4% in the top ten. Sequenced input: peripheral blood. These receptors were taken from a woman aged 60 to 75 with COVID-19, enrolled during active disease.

The CDR3: CASSLDRFRDTEAFF. As DNA, the CDR3 is TGTGCCAGCAGCTTAGACAGGTTCAGGGACACTGAAGCTTTCTTT. V is TRBV7-9 and J is TRBJ1-1; maybe TRBD1 (5 bases). Per germline, CDR1 SEHNR and CDR2 FQNEAQ (reference sequence). Trimming cost V 1 base and J 3 bases, with 12 bases left between them. This CDR3 is 15 amino acids long.

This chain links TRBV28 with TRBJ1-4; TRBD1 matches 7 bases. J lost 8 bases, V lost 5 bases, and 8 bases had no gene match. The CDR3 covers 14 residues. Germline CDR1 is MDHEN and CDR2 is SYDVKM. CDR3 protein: CASSRTGGGEKLFF. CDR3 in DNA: TGTGCCAGCAGTAGGACAGGAGGGGGAGAAAAACTGTTTTTT.

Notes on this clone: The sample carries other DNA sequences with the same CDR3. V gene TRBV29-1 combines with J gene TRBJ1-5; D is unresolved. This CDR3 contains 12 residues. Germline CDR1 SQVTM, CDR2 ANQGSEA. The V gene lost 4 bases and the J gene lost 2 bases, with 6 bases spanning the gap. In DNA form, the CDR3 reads TGCAGCGTTGGTCAGGGCAATCAGCCCCAGCATTTT. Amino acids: CSVGQGNQPQHF. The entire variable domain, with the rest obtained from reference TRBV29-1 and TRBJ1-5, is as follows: SAVISQKPSRDICQRGTSLTIQCQVDSQVTMMFWYRQQPGQSLTLIATANQGSEATYESGFVIDKFPISRPNLTFSTLTVSNMSPEDSSIYLCSVGQGNQPQHFGDGTRLSIL.

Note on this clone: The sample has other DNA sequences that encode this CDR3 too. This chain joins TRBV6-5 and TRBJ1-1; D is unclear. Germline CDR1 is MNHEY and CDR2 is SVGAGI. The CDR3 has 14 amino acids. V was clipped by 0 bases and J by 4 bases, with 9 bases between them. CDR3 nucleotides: TGTGCCAGCAGTTACTCCGAGGGATTCACTGAAGCTTTCTTT. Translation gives CASSYSEGFTEAFF.

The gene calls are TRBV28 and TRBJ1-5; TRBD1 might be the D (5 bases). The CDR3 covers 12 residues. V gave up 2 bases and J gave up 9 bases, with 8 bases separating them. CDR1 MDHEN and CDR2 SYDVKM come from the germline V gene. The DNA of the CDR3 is TGTGCCAGCAGTTTAACCGGGGGGCCCCAGCATTTT. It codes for CASSLTGGPQHF.

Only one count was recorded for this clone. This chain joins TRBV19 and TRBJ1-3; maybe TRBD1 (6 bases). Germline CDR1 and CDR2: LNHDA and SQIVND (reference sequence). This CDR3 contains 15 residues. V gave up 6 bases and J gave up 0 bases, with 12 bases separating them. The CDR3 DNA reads TGTGCCAGTAGCCGACAGGTCCCCTCTGGAAACACCATATATTTT. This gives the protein CASSRQVPSGNTIYF.

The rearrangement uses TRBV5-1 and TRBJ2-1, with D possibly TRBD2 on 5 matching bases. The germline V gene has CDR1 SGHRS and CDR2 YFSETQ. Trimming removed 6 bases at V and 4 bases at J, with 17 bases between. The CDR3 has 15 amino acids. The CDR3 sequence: CASTSPGGGYNEQFF. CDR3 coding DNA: TGCGCCAGCACCTCCCCAGGAGGAGGATACAATGAGCAGTTCTTC.

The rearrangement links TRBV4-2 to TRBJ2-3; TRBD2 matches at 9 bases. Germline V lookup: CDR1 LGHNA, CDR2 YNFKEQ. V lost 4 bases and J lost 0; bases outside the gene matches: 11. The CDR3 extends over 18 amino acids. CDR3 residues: CASSRMASGASSTDTQYF. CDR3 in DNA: TGTGCCAGCAGCCGAATGGCTAGCGGGGCCTCTAGCACAGATACGCAGTATTTT.